The 19 T cell receptor beta chains below were found in one sample sequenced in a study of T-cell memory formation after mild COVID-19. One entry per CDR3 protein results from TCRdb running MiXCR on the 5' RACE reads. The table includes 200,000 to 300,000 distinct CDR3 sequences, approximately 10% detected once. What was sequenced was PBMCs or a T cell subset sorted from them (not recorded which). These receptor sequences come from a man younger than 30 who had mild COVID-19 (a few samples of this study predate the infection). Cell type and time point are not known.

This clonotype was seen more than once but under ten times. V usage is TRBV9 and J usage is TRBJ1-5; unclear D gene. The CDR3 covers 15 residues. Trimming removed 0 bases at V and 6 bases at J, with 13 bases between. Germline assignment: CDR1 SGDLS and CDR2 YYNGEE. The CDR3 loop reads CASSVDGREFQPQHF. CDR3 DNA: TGTGCCAGCAGCGTAGACGGGAGGGAGTTTCAGCCCCAGCATTTT.

V is TRBV4-3 and J is TRBJ2-3, with 9 bases fitting TRBD2. Unmatched junction bases numbered 9, after V lost 0 bases and J lost 2 bases. The CDR3 covers 18 residues. CDR1 LGHNA and CDR2 YSLEER come from the germline V gene. The CDR3 is CASSQDSSSGGYTDTQYF. CDR3 DNA: TGCGCCAGCAGCCAAGATTCGAGTAGCGGGGGATACACAGATACGCAGTATTTT.

The chain uses TRBV12-3 or TRBV12-4 and TRBJ2-2; the D is unclear. V shed 6 bases and J shed 4 bases, with 9 bases lying between them. The length of the CDR3 is 13 residues. The CDR3 here is CASREGRTGELFF. The DNA for the CDR3 is TGTGCCAGCAGGGAAGGGCGCACCGGGGAGCTGTTTTTT.

CDR3 DNA: TGTGCCAGCAGCGAAAGGGCCGGGATCTGGGAAGCTTTCTTT. It translates to CASSERAGIWEAFF. V usage is TRBV7-8 and J usage is TRBJ1-1; D is undetermined. Trimming cost V 5 bases and J 8 bases, with 18 bases left between them. Per the germline V gene, CDR1 is SGHVS and CDR2 is FQNEAQ. CDR3 size: 14 residues.

J is TRBJ2-3 and V is TRBV5-4, with no clear D. Germline CDR1 reads SGHNT; CDR2 reads YYREEE (reference sequence). This CDR3 spans 16 amino acids. Trimming removed 0 bases from V and 0 bases from J, with 11 bases in between. CDR3 amino acids: CASSLEVVGSTDTQYF. As DNA, the CDR3 is TGTGCCAGCAGCTTGGAAGTAGTGGGGAGCACAGATACGCAGTATTTT.

This clonotype was seen more than once but under ten times. V is TRBV3-1 and J is TRBJ2-4, with a tentative D call TRBD1 (6 bases). Trimming took off 3 bases at V and 3 bases at J, with 15 bases between the two ends. CDR1 LGHDT and CDR2 YNNKEL come from the germline V gene (reference sequence). The CDR3 sequence is 16 residues long. Written as DNA, the CDR3 is TGTGCCAGCAGCCACCGTACGGACAGATTCAAAAACATTCAGTACTTC. This gives the protein CASSHRTDRFKNIQYF.

This clonotype came up many times. This chain links TRBV7-2 with TRBJ2-3; TRBD1 might be the D (6 bases). The germline V gene encodes CDR1 SGHTA and CDR2 FQGNSA. The CDR3 is 14 residues long. The V end lost 5 bases, the J end lost 0 bases, and 9 bases lay between the germline ends. The CDR3 bases are TGTGCCAGCAGCCCCGACAGGAGCACAGATACGCAGTATTTT. Amino acid sequence: CASSPDRSTDTQYF.

V usage is TRBV6-2 or TRBV6-3 and J usage is TRBJ2-1; D ambiguous. CDR1 and CDR2 from the germline V gene are MNHEY and SVGEGT. This CDR3 has 13 residues. V was pared by 8 bases and J by 0 bases, with 8 bases between. The chain's CDR3 is CASQPNSYNEQFF. The CDR3 DNA reads as TGTGCCAGCCAGCCCAACTCCTACAATGAGCAGTTCTTC.

This clonotype was seen ten or more times. The chain is built from TRBV5-1 and TRBJ2-1, with D possibly TRBD2 on 5 matching bases. Between the trimmed V and J ends, which lost 1 base and 6 bases, there was a span of 11 bases. The CDR3 extends over 14 amino acids. The germline V gene encodes CDR1 SGHRS and CDR2 YFSETQ. CDR3 in DNA: TGCGCCAGCAGCTTGTATCTAGCACGCAATGAGCAGTTCTTC. Protein product: CASSLYLARNEQFF.

This clonotype was found a few times. V and J are TRBV4-3 and TRBJ2-1; TRBD2 agrees at 11 bases. V lost 7 bases, J lost 8 bases, and 4 bases stayed unmatched. The CDR3 is 13 residues long. CDR1 is LGHNA, CDR2 YSLEER, per germline. The CDR3 protein is CASKTSGADEQFF. DNA for the CDR3: TGCGCCAGCAAGACTAGCGGGGCGGATGAGCAGTTCTTC.

This clonotype was counted at least ten times. This chain connects TRBV20-1 to TRBJ2-2, with D possibly TRBD1 on 6 matching bases. This CDR3 spans 14 amino acids. In germline, CDR1 is DFQATT, CDR2 SNEGSKA (reference sequence). Deletions cut 3 bases from V and 1 base from J, with 9 bases between. The CDR3 DNA sequence: TGCAGTGCTAGTCTGGACAGGAACACCGGGGAGCTGTTTTTT. Its translation is CSASLDRNTGELFF.

The sample holds a few counts of this clonotype. The chain is built from TRBV12-3 or TRBV12-4 and TRBJ2-7, with D tentatively TRBD1 (6 bases). Trimming took off 5 bases at V and 0 bases at J, with 11 bases between the two ends. The CDR3 runs to 14 residues. The CDR3 region is CASSLHRVSYEQYF. CDR3 nucleotide sequence: TGTGCCAGCAGTCTTCACAGGGTCTCCTACGAGCAGTACTTC.

This clonotype appeared a few times. V and J are TRBV4-3 and TRBJ1-2; D gene ambiguous. The CDR3 spans 14 residues. V dropped 4 bases and J dropped 7 bases, with 16 bases sitting between them. Germline values: CDR1 LGHNA, CDR2 YSLEER. CDR3 amino acids: CASSPGRVEGGYTF. Here the CDR3 DNA reads TGCGCCAGCAGCCCCGGACGGGTAGAGGGTGGCTACACCTTC.

V gene TRBV4-1 combines with J gene TRBJ1-2; possibly TRBD1 for D (5 bases). Germline CDR1 reads MGHRA; CDR2 reads YSYEKL. V was pared by 0 bases and J by 4 bases, with 15 bases between. The CDR3 runs 16 residues. CDR3 nucleotides: TGCGCCAGCAGCCAAGAGGGGGACGGGACTATCTATGGCTACACCTTC. Protein sequence: CASSQEGDGTIYGYTF.

The V gene is TRBV10-3, the J gene TRBJ2-2, with a weak D call TRBD2 (6 bases). Germline V lookup: CDR1 ENHRY, CDR2 SYGVKD. The CDR3 is 15 amino acids. Trimming pared 4 bases from V and 5 bases from J, leaving 14 bases between. CDR3 DNA sequence: TGTGCCATCAGTGCGCCGATGGGGAGGACCGGGGAGCTGTTTTTT. It is translated as CAISAPMGRTGELFF.

This clonotype was seen more than once but under ten times. This chain connects TRBV3-1 to TRBJ2-3; perhaps TRBD2 as D (5 bases). There are 15 residues in the CDR3. V was trimmed by 4 bases and J by 4 bases, leaving 15 bases between them. Germline V CDR1 and CDR2: LGHDT, YNNKEL (reference sequence). As DNA, the CDR3 is TGTGCCAGCAGCCCACGGGAACGGTTGGCAGATACGCAGTATTTT. Amino acids: CASSPRERLADTQYF.

This clonotype came up many times. The V gene is TRBV12-3 or TRBV12-4, the J gene TRBJ2-7; D is unclear. This CDR3 spans 13 amino acids. Trimming left V 1 base short and J 5 bases short, with 9 bases between. For the CDR3, the DNA is TGTGCCAGCAGTTTAGTGCTCCTGGACGAGCAGTACTTC. Translating it yields CASSLVLLDEQYF.

This clonotype has more than one count but fewer than ten. The rearrangement links TRBV7-2 to TRBJ2-4; 8 nucleotides line up with TRBD2. Germline V CDR1 and CDR2: SGHTA, FQGNSA. Trimming removed 2 bases from V and 7 bases from J; junction bases left unmatched: 7. The CDR3 spans 15 residues. CDR3 residues: CASSLTGGADNIQYF. CDR3 coding DNA: TGTGCCAGCAGCTTAACCGGGGGGGCCGATAACATTCAGTACTTC.

This clonotype was detected many times. Relative to the germline gene, one junction end is altered; a read error may explain this. The chain employs TRBV5-1 and TRBJ2-3; TRBD1 might be the D (5 bases). This CDR3 is built from 13 residues. CDR1 is SGHRS, CDR2 YFSETQ, per germline. This chain's CDR3 is CASSFQGSDTQYF. CDR3 sequence (DNA): TGTGCCAGCAGTTTTCAGGGATCGGATACGCAGTATTTT.